This record concerns one TCR beta chain sequence. Antigen unknown. The source of the sample is a study of T-cell memory formation after mild COVID-19. About the research overall: TCR clusters were largely donor specific.

The study, taken as a whole, reports: Cross-reactive memory apparently joined, as some responding clones appeared in pre-infection memory.

TCRdb ran MiXCR on the 5' RACE reads and lists one entry per CDR3 protein. This table holds tens of thousands of distinct CDR3 sequences, around 6.3% found once. V gave up 5 bases and J gave up 5 bases, with 10 bases separating them. The CDR3 extends over 13 amino acids. This sequence joins TRBV12-3 or TRBV12-4 and TRBJ1-5, with no clear D. Sequencing used PBMCs or a T cell subset sorted from them (not recorded which). The clonotype originates from an adult who had mild COVID-19 (a few samples of this study predate the infection). Cell type and time point are not known. CDR3 region: CASSMSKDQPQHF. The CDR3 region has the DNA TGTGCCAGCAGTATGTCAAAAGATCAGCCCCAGCATTTT.